These 2 T cell receptor beta chains were all obtained from the same sample, sequenced in a study of control samples from healthy donors and cancer patients. The protocol was immunoSEQ multiplex PCR, while the TCRdb copy is restricted to in-frame clones and leaves out a portion. The sample yields about 89,000 clones, 86% seen once. Sequencing was done on a sample of blood. The receptor set was obtained from a man younger than 45 in good health.

The rearrangement uses TRBV3-1 (or the pseudogene TRBV3-2) and TRBJ2-4, with 12 bases fitting TRBD2. Unmatched junction bases numbered 4, after V lost 5 bases and J lost 2 bases. From germline, CDR1 is LGHDT and CDR2 YNNKEL (reference sequence). The CDR3 runs to 16 residues. CDR3 residues: CASSLLAGGPKNIQYF. DNA of the CDR3: TGTGCCAGCAGCTTGCTAGCGGGGGGGCCCAAAAACATTCAGTACTTC.

V gene TRBV11-2 combines with J gene TRBJ2-7; 8 bases are a match to TRBD1. This CDR3 contains 12 residues. Germline-derived CDR1 and CDR2 are SGHAT and FQNNGV. V trimming: 10 bases; J trimming: 7 bases; junction bases outside the gene matches: 9. CDR3 loop: CAIRTGSLEQYV. CDR3 in DNA: TGTGCCATCCGGACAGGGTCACTGGAGCAGTACGTC.